The entry below gives a single T cell receptor beta chain sequence along with its context. The CDR3 loop spans 12 amino acids. Germline V gene data show CDR1 as MNHNS and CDR2 as SASEGT. The germline V and J ends were trimmed by 6 bases and 4 bases, with 7 bases remaining between them. This sample is part of a study of cytomegalovirus exposure and HLA in healthy donors. PCR used 60 Vbeta primers and 13 Jbeta primers. Sequenced by immunoSEQ multiplex PCR; TCRdb stores in-frame clones only, minus some. The table lists 100,000 to 150,000 clones, with more than 1% in the top ten. What was sequenced was PBMCs. V gene TRBV6-1 combines with J gene TRBJ1-5; D is unclear. The TCR sequence derives from a man aged 18-30 years in good health and CMV-seronegative. Written as DNA, the CDR3 is TGTGCCAGCAGAGAGGCTAATCAGCCCCAGCATTTT. Residues: CASREANQPQHF.